Listed here is a single TCR beta chain. This sample is drawn from a study of blood T cell repertoires in COVID-19. The overall study: The study drew acute and convalescent COVID-19 samples from the United States, Italy and Spain. PBMCs, B-cell-depleted T cells, or T cells provided the cDNA or gDNA that made up the material.

Authors' processing steps: It was from reference gene primer amplification that nucleated cell counts were estimated. Clones were read by immunoSEQ multiplex PCR, and TCRdb kept only the in-frame ones, dropping some. V and J calls and clone size are those listed in that table; D and trimming were worked out from the DNA. Among under 250,000 clones, about 80% were seen once, and the ten largest hold about 8.9%. The sequence was obtained from a man aged 80 or over with acute or convalescent COVID-19. Sequenced sample: peripheral blood.

CDR3 bases: TGTGCCAGCAGCTTAGAACCTCTAAGCACAGATACGCAGTATTTT. Protein product: CASSLEPLSTDTQYF. This chain links TRBV7-2 with TRBJ2-3, with D hard to call. V dropped 1 base and J dropped 0 bases, with 8 bases sitting between them. The CDR3 consists of 15 residues. Germline V gene lookup returns CDR1 SGHTA and CDR2 FQGNSA. Full variable domain (rest looked up from reference TRBV7-2 and TRBJ2-3): GAGVSQSPSNKVTEKGKDVELRCDPISGHTALYWYRQSLGQGLEFLIYFQGNSAPDKSGLPSDRFSAERTGGSVSTLTIQRTQQEDSAVYLCASSLEPLSTDTQYFGPGTRLTVL.